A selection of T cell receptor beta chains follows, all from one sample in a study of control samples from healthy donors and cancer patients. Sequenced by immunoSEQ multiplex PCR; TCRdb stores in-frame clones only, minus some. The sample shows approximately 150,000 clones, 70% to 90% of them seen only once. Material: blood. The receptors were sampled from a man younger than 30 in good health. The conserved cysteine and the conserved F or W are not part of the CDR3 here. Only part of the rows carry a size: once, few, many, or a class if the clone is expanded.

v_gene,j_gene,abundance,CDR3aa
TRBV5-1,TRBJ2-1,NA,ASSLGDLLTGEQF
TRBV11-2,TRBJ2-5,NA,ASTQRPSALGETQY
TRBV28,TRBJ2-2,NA,ASRTGQDTGELF
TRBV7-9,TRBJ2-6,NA,ASSHGTGGTNVLT
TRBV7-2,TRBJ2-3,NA,ASSPGSWASAVGDTQY
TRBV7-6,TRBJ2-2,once,ASSLGIAGGVNTGELF
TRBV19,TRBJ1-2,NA,ASSIPGIYGYT
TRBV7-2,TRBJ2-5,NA,ASSLGGGRETQY
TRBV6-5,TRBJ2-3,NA,ASSYSRPSDTQY
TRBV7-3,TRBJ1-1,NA,ASSSPNGEAF
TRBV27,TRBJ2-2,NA,ASRGLVGGGELF
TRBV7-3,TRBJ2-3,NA,ASSLTPPTDTQY
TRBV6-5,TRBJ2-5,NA,ASSKQTSGETQY
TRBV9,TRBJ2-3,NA,ASSGLLEDTQY
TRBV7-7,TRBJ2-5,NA,ASSLRGPGGQETQY
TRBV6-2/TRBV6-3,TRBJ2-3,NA,ASSSLLETDTQY
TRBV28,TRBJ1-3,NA,ASMVGGASGNTIY
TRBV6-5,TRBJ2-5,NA,ASNRQGETQY
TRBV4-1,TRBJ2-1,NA,ASSHAGGREQF
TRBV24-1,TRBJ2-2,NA,ATRTGGSGELF
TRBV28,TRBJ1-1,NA,ASSFGGEGTEAF
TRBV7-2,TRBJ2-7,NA,ASSLARGYEQY
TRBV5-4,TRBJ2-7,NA,ASSLTGTYEQY
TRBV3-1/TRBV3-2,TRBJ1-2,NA,ASSQDRPRGASYT
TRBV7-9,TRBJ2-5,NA,ASSLVRTFLNQETQY
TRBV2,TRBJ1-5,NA,ASSARTGGTQPQH
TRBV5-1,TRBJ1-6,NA,ASSSPPGQGSMGNSPLH
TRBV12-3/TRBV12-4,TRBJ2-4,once,ASKGVAKNIQY
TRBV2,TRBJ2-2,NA,ARGLAGVNTGELF
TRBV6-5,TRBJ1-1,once,ASSPLGGRAF
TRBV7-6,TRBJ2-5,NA,ASSAKPQSQETQY
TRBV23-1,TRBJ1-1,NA,ASSPRGQRGTEAF
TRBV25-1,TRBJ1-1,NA,ASSEGRVNTEAF
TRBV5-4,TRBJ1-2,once,ASSLAGRGGINYGYT
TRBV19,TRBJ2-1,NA,ASSILLGNNEQF
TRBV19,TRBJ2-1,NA,ASSMISTGGGNEQF
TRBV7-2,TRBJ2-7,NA,ASSLEGADEQY
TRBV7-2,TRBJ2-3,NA,ASSLDGLEADTQY
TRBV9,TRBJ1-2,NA,ASSVGSTNYGYT
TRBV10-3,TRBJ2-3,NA,AISYTTDTQY
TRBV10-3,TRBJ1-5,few,AISTQGPGQPQH
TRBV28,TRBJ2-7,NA,ASSLAGSTYEQY
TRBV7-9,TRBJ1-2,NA,ASSSPEDGFGYT
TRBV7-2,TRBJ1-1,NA,ASSLAAGGMNTEAF
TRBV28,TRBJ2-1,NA,ASSPAGSENEQF
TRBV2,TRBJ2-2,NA,ASNQNTGELF
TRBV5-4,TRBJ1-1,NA,ASSLPTGAEAF
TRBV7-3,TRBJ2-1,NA,ASSDGLAGDEQF
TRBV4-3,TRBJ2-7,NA,ASSQDRGSSYEQY
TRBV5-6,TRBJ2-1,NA,ASSPGQLGEQF
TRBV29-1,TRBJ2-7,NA,SVEVRGGSYEQY
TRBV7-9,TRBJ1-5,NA,ASSWTANQPQH
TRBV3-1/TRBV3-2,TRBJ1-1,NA,ASSQDRGVTEAF
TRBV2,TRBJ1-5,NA,ASRIRGSNQPQH
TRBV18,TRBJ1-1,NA,ASSTNREGTEAF